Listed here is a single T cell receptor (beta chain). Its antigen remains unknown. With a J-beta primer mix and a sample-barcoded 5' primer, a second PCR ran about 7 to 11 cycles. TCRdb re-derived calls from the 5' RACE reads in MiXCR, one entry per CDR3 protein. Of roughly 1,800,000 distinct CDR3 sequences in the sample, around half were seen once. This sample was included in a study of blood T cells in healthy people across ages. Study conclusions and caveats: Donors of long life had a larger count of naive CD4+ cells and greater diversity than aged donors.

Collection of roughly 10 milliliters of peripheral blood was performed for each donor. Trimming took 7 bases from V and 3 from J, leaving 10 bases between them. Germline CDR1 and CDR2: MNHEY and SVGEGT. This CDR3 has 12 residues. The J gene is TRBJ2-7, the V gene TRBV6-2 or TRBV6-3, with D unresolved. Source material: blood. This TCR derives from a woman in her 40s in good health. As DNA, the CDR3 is TGTGCCAGCAACTTAGATGGCTACGAGCAGTACTTC. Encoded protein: CASNLDGYEQYF.